This T cell receptor (beta chain) is from a study of blood T cells in healthy people across ages. Study observations and caveats: Donor CMV infection status was unknown, possibly confounding age-related changes in expanded clonotypes.

A second about 6 to 12 cycle PCR used barcoded and J-beta primers. One entry per CDR3 protein, called by TCRdb with MiXCR from the 5' RACE reads. The table lists 780,000 or so distinct CDR3 sequences, roughly 50% of them singletons. The CDR3 sequence is 13 residues long. Trimming removed 4 bases from V and 12 bases from J, with 16 bases in between. Germline loops: CDR1 LGHDT, CDR2 YNNKEL (reference sequence). This clonotype turned up a few times. Its antigen is not identified. This receptor was taken from a man older than 75 in good health. J is TRBJ2-4 and V is TRBV3-1; TRBD2 might be the D (5 bases). Source material: blood. As DNA, the CDR3 is TGTGCCAGCAGCCTCTCGGACCGGGGAGCTCAGTACTTC. This sequence encodes CASSLSDRGAQYF.